What follows are 22 T cell receptor beta chains derived from one specimen sequenced in a study of beta chain features in type 1 diabetes. Overall study findings and caveats: Shorter TCRB CDR3s, moderately but significantly so, marked every one of the four CD4+ subsets in Type 1 diabetes patients.

What these receptors recognize is not known. Expressed TCRB transcripts got sequenced, as all isolated RNA was reverse transcribed. TCRdb's table, derived via immunoSEQ multiplex PCR, lists solely in-frame clones and lacks some. The sample records 500,000 to 850,000 clones, over 12% being singletons. Sequencing used naive CD4+ T cells from blood. Receptors originate from a man between 18 and 29 years old with type 1 diabetes.

This clone was counted only a few times. Other nucleotide sequences in the sample specify the same CDR3. The chain employs TRBV5-1 and TRBJ1-1; D perhaps matches TRBD1 (6 bases). This CDR3 contains 14 residues. V was clipped by 3 bases and J by 3 bases, with 12 bases between them. Germline V CDR1 and CDR2: SGHRS, YFSETQ. The CDR3 DNA reads as TGCGCCAGCAGCTCACAGGGCTGGGACACTGAAGCTTTCTTT. The encoded protein is CASSSQGWDTEAFF.

This clone showed up just a few times. V and J are TRBV2 and TRBJ2-4; D could derive from TRBD1 or TRBD2 (5 bases each). Germline V CDR1 and CDR2: SNHLY, FYNNEI. Trimming removed 8 bases at V and 0 bases at J, with 8 bases between. CDR3 length: 13 residues. CDR3 sequence: CASLGVAKNIQYF. The CDR3 DNA is TGTGCCAGCTTGGGGGTAGCCAAAAACATTCAGTACTTC.

This chain links TRBV4-1 with TRBJ2-7, with D unclear. V gave up 4 bases and J gave up 0 bases, with 16 bases separating them. The CDR3 covers 16 residues. The germline V gene has CDR1 MGHRA and CDR2 YSYEKL. The chain's CDR3 is CASSRASPESSYEQYF. CDR3 coding DNA: TGCGCCAGCAGCCGAGCTTCGCCGGAGAGCTCCTACGAGCAGTACTTC.

The chain links TRBV5-6 to TRBJ1-2, with D hard to call. The CDR3 contains 14 residues. With 2 bases removed from V and 4 bases from J, the gap between germline ends came to 12 bases. Germline CDR1 and CDR2: SGHDT and YYEEEE. The CDR3 protein is CASSFGQWTYGYTF. The CDR3 DNA follows: TGTGCCAGCAGCTTCGGGCAGTGGACCTATGGCTACACCTTC.

In its sample, this clone was seen a few times. The chain links TRBV29-1 to TRBJ2-3; TRBD2 matches at 12 bases. Unmatched junction bases numbered 7, after V lost 4 bases and J lost 5 bases. The CDR3 totals 15 residues. CDR1 and CDR2 (germline): SQVTM, ANQGSEA. DNA of the CDR3: TGCAGCGTTGTGACTAGCGGGGGTCCCCAAGATACGCAGTATTTT. It translates to CSVVTSGGPQDTQYF.

This clone was observed a few times. The chain is built from TRBV7-9 and TRBJ2-5; D might be TRBD1 or TRBD2, each matching 5 bases. The CDR3 totals 13 residues. Germline V gene data show CDR1 as SEHNR and CDR2 as FQNEAQ (reference sequence). Deletions cut 1 base from V and 6 bases from J, with 9 bases between. In DNA form, the CDR3 reads TGTGCCAGCAGCTTAGGCAGGGAGCAGACCCAGTACTTC. The encoded protein is CASSLGREQTQYF. The entire variable domain, with the rest obtained from reference TRBV7-9 and TRBJ2-5, is as follows: DTGVSQNPRHKITKRGQNVTFRCDPISEHNRLYWYRQTLGQGPEFLTYFQNEAQLEKSRLLSDRFSAERPKGSFSTLEIQRTEQGDSAMYLCASSLGREQTQYFGPGTRLLVL.

The table lists this clone with a few counts. The chain uses TRBV7-9 and TRBJ2-4, with TRBD1 matching 9 bases. In germline, CDR1 is SEHNR, CDR2 FQNEAQ (reference sequence). Trimming took 4 bases from V and 2 from J; bases not matched to a gene: 6. CDR3 length: 16 residues. In DNA, the CDR3 is TGTGCCAGCAGCTCCCTAGGACAGGGGTCCAAAAACATTCAGTACTTC. The encoded protein is CASSSLGQGSKNIQYF.

The chain links TRBV9 to TRBJ1-5, with TRBD1 matching 7 bases. The junction had 8 bases not matched to a gene; V was cut back by 6 bases and J by 2 bases. This CDR3 spans 15 amino acids. CDR1 is SGDLS and CDR2 is YYNGEE in the germline V gene. The CDR3 sequence is CASTKGGLRNQPQHF. Here the CDR3 DNA reads TGTGCCAGCACTAAAGGGGGCCTCCGCAATCAGCCCCAGCATTTT. Supplemented by reference TRBV9 and TRBJ1-5, the full variable domain reads DSGVTQTPKHLITATGQRVTLRCSPRSGDLSVYWYQQSLDQGLQFLIQYYNGEERAKGNILERFSAQQFPDLHSELNLSSLELGDSALYFCASTKGGLRNQPQHFGDGTRLSIL.

This chain links TRBV27 with TRBJ2-1, with 9 bases identical to TRBD1. With 5 bases clipped from V and 5 bases from J, the junction kept 4 bases outside the gene matches. CDR1 is MNHEY and CDR2 is SMNVEV in the germline V gene (reference sequence). The CDR3 extends over 14 amino acids. In DNA, the CDR3 is TGTGCCAGCAGTCGGGACAGGGACCACAATGAGCAGTTCTTC. Translation gives CASSRDRDHNEQFF.

The chain links TRBV5-5 to TRBJ2-4; no definite D call. Germline lookup yields CDR1 SGHKS and CDR2 YYEKEE (reference sequence). The CDR3 runs to 16 residues. With 1 base removed from V and 0 bases from J, the gap between germline ends came to 11 bases. CDR3 sequence reads: CASSLRAQIAKNIQYF. The DNA of the CDR3 is TGTGCCAGCAGCTTGCGGGCTCAGATAGCCAAAAACATTCAGTACTTC.

This chain links TRBV9 with TRBJ2-1, with TRBD1 as a possible D gene (6 bases). Trimming took 0 bases from V and 13 from J, leaving 20 bases between them. Germline V gene lookup returns CDR1 SGDLS and CDR2 YYNGEE. The CDR3 has 15 amino acids. CDR3 DNA: TGTGCCAGCAGCGTAGTGCCCAAGATAACAGGGAAACAGTTCTTC. It specifies CASSVVPKITGKQFF.

The gene calls are TRBV14 and TRBJ2-5; unclear D gene. The CDR3 sequence is 15 residues long. Trimming removed 0 bases from V and 0 bases from J, with 8 bases in between. The germline CDR1 and CDR2 sequences are SGHDN and FVKESK. The CDR3 region is CASSQDSLYQETQYF. The CDR3 region has the DNA TGTGCCAGCAGCCAAGATTCGCTGTACCAAGAGACCCAGTACTTC.

V is TRBV30 and J is TRBJ1-2, with D tentatively TRBD1 (6 bases). This CDR3 comprises 13 residues. The germline gives CDR1 GTSNPN, CDR2 SVGIG (reference sequence). Trimming stripped 5 bases from V and 2 bases from J, with 12 bases between. The CDR3 region has the DNA TGTGCCTGGGGACAGTCGTCGAACTATGGCTACACCTTC. The encoded protein is CAWGQSSNYGYTF. The full variable domain, its missing parts supplied by reference TRBV30 and TRBJ1-2, is SQTIHQWPATLVQPVGSPLSLECTVEGTSNPNLYWYRQAAGRGLQLLFYSVGIGQISSEVPQNLSASRPQDRQFILSSKKLLLSDSGFYLCAWGQSSNYGYTFGSGTRLTVV.

This clone was found a few times. The chain joins TRBV9 to TRBJ2-3; TRBD2 agrees at 9 bases. J was trimmed by 5 bases and V by 4 bases; bases with no gene match: 11. Germline V lookup: CDR1 SGDLS, CDR2 YYNGEE. The CDR3 runs 16 residues. This CDR3 reads CASSPIRASGEDTQYF. In DNA form, the CDR3 reads TGTGCCAGCAGCCCCATCCGGGCTAGCGGGGAAGATACGCAGTATTTT. The entire variable domain, with the rest obtained from reference TRBV9 and TRBJ2-3, is as follows: DSGVTQTPKHLITATGQRVTLRCSPRSGDLSVYWYQQSLDQGLQFLIQYYNGEERAKGNILERFSAQQFPDLHSELNLSSLELGDSALYFCASSPIRASGEDTQYFGPGTRLTVL.

V and J are TRBV6-6 and TRBJ2-7; TRBD1 agrees at 9 bases. CDR1 and CDR2 from the germline V gene are MNHNY and SVGAGI (reference sequence). J gave up 4 bases and V 2 bases, and 6 bases lay outside the gene matches. This CDR3 spans 15 amino acids. The DNA for the CDR3 is TGTGCCAGCAGTTACCAACAGGGGGCTGGGTACGAGCAGTACTTC. It is translated as CASSYQQGAGYEQYF.

This clone turned up a few times. The CDR3 region has the DNA TGTGCCAGCAGCTTAGTTACAGGCCAAGAGACCCAGTACTTC. Amino acid sequence: CASSLVTGQETQYF. The chain joins TRBV11-2 to TRBJ2-5; TRBD1 might be the D (5 bases). Germline V gives CDR1 SGHAT, CDR2 FQNNGV. The CDR3 contains 14 residues. V lost 1 base, J lost 1 base, and 7 bases lay in between. Complete variable domain (other parts from reference TRBV11-2 and TRBJ2-5): EAGVAQSPRYKIIEKRQSVAFWCNPISGHATLYWYQQILGQGPKLLIQFQNNGVVDDSQLPKDRFSAERLKGVDSTLKIQPAKLEDSAVYLCASSLVTGQETQYFGPGTRLLVL.

V is TRBV5-6 and J is TRBJ2-3; D may be TRBD2 (6 bases). Trimming shortened V by 4 bases and J by 1 base, and 16 bases separated the two germline ends. Germline lookup yields CDR1 SGHDT and CDR2 YYEEEE. The CDR3 has 16 amino acids. As DNA, the CDR3 is TGTGCCAGCAGCGCCATCGGAGGGCAAGGCACAGATACGCAGTATTTT. Protein: CASSAIGGQGTDTQYF.

Remarks on this clone: The same CDR3 can be traced to other DNA sequences in this sample. The chain uses TRBV6-1 and TRBJ1-1; a weak D match, TRBD1 (5 bases). CDR1 and CDR2 from the germline V gene are MNHNS and SASEGT. The length of the CDR3 is 13 residues. V was pared by 8 bases and J by 5 bases, with 15 bases between. CDR3 loop: CASSLTGGTEAFF. CDR3 DNA: TGTGCCAGCTCCCTAACCGGGGGAACTGAAGCTTTCTTT.

The rearrangement uses TRBV5-1 and TRBJ1-4; D remains ambiguous. V lost 0 bases and J 0 bases, leaving 9 bases between the germline ends. Germline lookup yields CDR1 SGHRS and CDR2 YFSETQ. The CDR3 extends over 16 amino acids. CDR3 nucleotides: TGCGCCAGCAGCTTGGCCGTCGGTGCAACTAATGAAAAACTGTTTTTT. It is translated as CASSLAVGATNEKLFF.

The genes are TRBV5-4 and TRBJ2-1, with 8 bases matching TRBD2. Trimming took 2 bases from V and 8 from J; bases not matched to a gene: 15. Germline-derived CDR1 and CDR2 are SGHNT and YYREEE (reference sequence). CDR3 length: 17 residues. The CDR3 reads CASSFRAGGPLTYEQFF. The CDR3 DNA sequence: TGTGCCAGCAGCTTCCGGGCGGGGGGACCCCTTACATATGAGCAGTTCTTC.

This clone was counted a few times. The V and J genes are TRBV7-8 and TRBJ2-7, with 8 bases identical to TRBD1. Germline V gives CDR1 SGHVS, CDR2 FQNEAQ. The length of the CDR3 is 11 residues. J gave up 13 bases and V 3 bases, and 5 bases lay outside the gene matches. The CDR3 DNA reads TGTGCCAGCAGCTTGGGACAGGCCCTATACTTC. It is translated as CASSLGQALYF.

This clone was recorded a few times. Additional DNA sequences in this sample encode the identical CDR3. The V call is TRBV30, the J call TRBJ1-2, with D unclear. The CDR3 is 10 amino acids. Trimming removed 4 bases at V and 8 bases at J, with 8 bases between. Germline loops: CDR1 GTSNPN, CDR2 SVGIG (reference sequence). The CDR3 is CAWTGRGYTF. CDR3 sequence (DNA): TGTGCCTGGACCGGACGAGGCTACACCTTC.